Given below is one T cell receptor (beta chain) in context. V was clipped by 4 bases and J by 7 bases; unmatched bases: 3. The V gene's germline CDR1 is SNHLY and CDR2 FYNNEI. This CDR3 has 13 amino acids. Roughly 0.5 to 1 ug RNA was reverse transcribed with random hexamers. A single record per CDR3 protein comes from TCRdb applying MiXCR to the immunoSEQ multiplex PCR reads. This table has approximately 170,000 distinct CDR3 sequences, about 94% appearing once. The source of the sample is a study of CD8 T cells in Susac syndrome. The sequence was obtained from a human donor in good health. The chain employs TRBV2 and TRBJ2-7, with 11 bases that match TRBD1. Sequencing input: CD4+ T cells from PBMCs. The CDR3 nucleotides are TGTGCCAGCAGTGCCGGGACAGGGGGGGAGCAGTACTTC. Translating it yields CASSAGTGGEQYF.